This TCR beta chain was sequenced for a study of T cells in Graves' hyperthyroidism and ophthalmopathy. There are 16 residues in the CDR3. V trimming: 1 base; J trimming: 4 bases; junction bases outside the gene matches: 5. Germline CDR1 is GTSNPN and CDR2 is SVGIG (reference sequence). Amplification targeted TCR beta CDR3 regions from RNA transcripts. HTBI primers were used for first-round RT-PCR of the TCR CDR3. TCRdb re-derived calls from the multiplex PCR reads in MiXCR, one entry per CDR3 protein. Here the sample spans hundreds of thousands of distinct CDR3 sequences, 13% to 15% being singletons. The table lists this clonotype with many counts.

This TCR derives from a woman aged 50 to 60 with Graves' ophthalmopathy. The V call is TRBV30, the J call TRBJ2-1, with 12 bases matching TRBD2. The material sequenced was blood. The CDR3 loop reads CAWSDAGTSGYNEQFF. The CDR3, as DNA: TGTGCCTGGAGTGACGCCGGGACTAGCGGGTACAATGAGCAGTTCTTC.